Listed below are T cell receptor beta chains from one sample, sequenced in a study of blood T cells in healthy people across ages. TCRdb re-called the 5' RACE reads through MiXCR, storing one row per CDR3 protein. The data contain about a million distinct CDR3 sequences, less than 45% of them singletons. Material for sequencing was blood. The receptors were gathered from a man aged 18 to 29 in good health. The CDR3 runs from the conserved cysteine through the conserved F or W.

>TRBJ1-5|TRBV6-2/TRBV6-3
CASSDSQSNQPQHF
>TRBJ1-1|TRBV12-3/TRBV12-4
CASSLQERNTEAFF
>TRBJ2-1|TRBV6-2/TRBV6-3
CAGGTWTNEQFF
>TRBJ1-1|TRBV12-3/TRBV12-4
CASRPSGGVGAFF
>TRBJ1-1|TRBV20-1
CSANRGLNTEAFF
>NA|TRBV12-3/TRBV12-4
CASSLGYNEQYF
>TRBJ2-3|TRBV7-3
CASSLIPLGLLYGTDTQYF
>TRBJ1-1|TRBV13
CASSSLDRKLNTEAFF
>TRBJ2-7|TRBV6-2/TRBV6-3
CASSHLESTIREQYF
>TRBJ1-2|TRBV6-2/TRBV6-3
CASSFPTTGEENYGYTF
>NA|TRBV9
CASSVGGTYNEQYF
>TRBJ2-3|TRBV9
CASSVGRGRTDTQYF
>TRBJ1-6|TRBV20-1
CSVKRLSYNSPLHF
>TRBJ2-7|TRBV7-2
CASSLGGGGAEQYF
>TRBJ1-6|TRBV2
CASSASGRNSPLHF
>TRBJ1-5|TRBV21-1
CASSAPTGQDQPQHF
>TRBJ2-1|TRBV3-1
CASSQDSSGASYNEQFF
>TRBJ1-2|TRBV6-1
CASSRGPDPYGYTF
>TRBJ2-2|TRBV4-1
CASSRVGVTGELFF
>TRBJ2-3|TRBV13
CASSLGRFADTQYF
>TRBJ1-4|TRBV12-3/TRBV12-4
CASSPHRIGDEKLFF
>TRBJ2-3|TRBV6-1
CASSDLRRVSDTQYF
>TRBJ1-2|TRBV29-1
CSVDVAGRYGYTF
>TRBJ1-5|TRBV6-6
CASSYTARSNQPQHF
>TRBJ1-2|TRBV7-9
CASSFQAAVNYGYTF
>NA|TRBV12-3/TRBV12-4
CASSPLSVETQYF
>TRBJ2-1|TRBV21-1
CASSKRAGGYNEQFF
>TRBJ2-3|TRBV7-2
CASSPRPHTDTQYF
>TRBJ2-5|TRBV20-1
CRAGGWETQYF
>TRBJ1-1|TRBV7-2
CASSPFGGDDTEAFF
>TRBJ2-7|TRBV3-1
CASSQGRIYKQYF
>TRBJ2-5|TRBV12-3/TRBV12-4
CASSPRQSIQETQYF
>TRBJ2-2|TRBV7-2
CASSFKQGNTGELFF
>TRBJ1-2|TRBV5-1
CASRWAADGYTF
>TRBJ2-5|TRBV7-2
CASSLWQAETQYF
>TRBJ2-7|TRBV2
CASSDHRGDTYEQYF
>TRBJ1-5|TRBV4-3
CASSQDLRGDQPQHF
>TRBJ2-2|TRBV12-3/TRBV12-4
CASSPRGANTGELFF
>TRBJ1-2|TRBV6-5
CASSAGDNGYTF
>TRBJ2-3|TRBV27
CASSLLRVGTDTQYF
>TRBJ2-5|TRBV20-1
CSARASETQYF
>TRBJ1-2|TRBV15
CATSRGTSALYGYTF
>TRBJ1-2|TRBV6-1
CASSRTHQKDGLWGYTF
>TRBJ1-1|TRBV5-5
CASSFMKNTEAFF
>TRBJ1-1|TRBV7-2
CASSLPGSVNTEAFF
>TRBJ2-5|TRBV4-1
CASSQEGDFGSEQYF
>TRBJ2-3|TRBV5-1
CASTPVGETDTQYF
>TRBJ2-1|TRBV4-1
CASSRGLSNEQFF